This is a list of T cell receptor beta chains from one sample in a study of T cell repertoires in cytomegalovirus infection. TCRdb itself ran the reads through MiXCR, one entry per CDR3 protein. The sample has around 490,000 distinct CDR3 sequences, approximately 25% seen once; the top ten hold about 13%. Material: PBMCs. The receptor source for this set is a human donor in good health (CMV status not recorded). Some clones in this sample may be carry-over from other donors' samples. Both conserved end residues are part of each CDR3. D genes are given only for firm matches. The listing skips clone size in some rows; elsewhere it reads once, few, many or a size class.

cdr3_aa: CASSLSGRANNEQFF; cdr3_nt: TGTGCCAGCAGCTTAAGCGGGAGAGCGAACAATGAGCAGTTCTTC; clone_size: many; v_call: TRBV7-6; d_call: TRBD2; j_call: TRBJ2-1
cdr3_aa: CASSLFVGLAKNIQYF; cdr3_nt: TGTGCCAGCAGTTTGTTCGTTGGGCTAGCCAAAAACATTCAGTACTTC; clone_size: -; v_call: TRBV27; d_call: -; j_call: TRBJ2-4
cdr3_aa: CASAKPGQGSGNTIYF; cdr3_nt: TGTGCCAGCGCCAAACCGGGACAGGGCTCTGGAAACACCATATATTTT; clone_size: -; v_call: TRBV6-6; d_call: TRBD1; j_call: TRBJ1-3
cdr3_aa: CASSQGIFRPGGVNQPQHF; cdr3_nt: TGTGCCAGCAGCCAAGGAATCTTTAGACCTGGAGGAGTTAATCAGCCCCAGCATTTT; clone_size: -; v_call: TRBV4-2; d_call: -; j_call: TRBJ1-5
cdr3_aa: CSAPPGQANQPQHF; cdr3_nt: TGCAGTGCTCCCCCGGGGCAGGCAAATCAGCCCCAGCATTTT; clone_size: -; v_call: TRBV20-1; d_call: -; j_call: TRBJ1-5
cdr3_aa: CSVTQGGDEQYF; cdr3_nt: TGCAGTGTGACGCAGGGGGGGGACGAGCAGTACTTC; clone_size: few; v_call: TRBV20-1; d_call: -; j_call: TRBJ2-7
cdr3_aa: CASSSGTSLFTDTQYF; cdr3_nt: TGCGCCAGCAGCTCCGGGACTAGCTTATTCACAGATACGCAGTATTTT; clone_size: few; v_call: TRBV5-1; d_call: TRBD2; j_call: TRBJ2-3
cdr3_aa: CASSSRGRRDNEQFF; cdr3_nt: TGTGCCAGCAGTTCAAGGGGGCGCAGGGACAATGAGCAGTTCTTC; clone_size: -; v_call: TRBV6-1; d_call: TRBD1; j_call: TRBJ2-1
cdr3_aa: CASSLGQGAHNEQFF; cdr3_nt: TGTGCCAGCAGCCTCGGACAGGGGGCCCACAATGAGCAGTTCTTC; clone_size: -; v_call: TRBV11-3; d_call: TRBD1; j_call: TRBJ2-1
cdr3_aa: CASSILTGGNTEAFF; cdr3_nt: TGTGCCAGCAGTATACTGACAGGGGGCAACACTGAAGCTTTCTTT; clone_size: once; v_call: TRBV6-5; d_call: TRBD1; j_call: TRBJ1-1
cdr3_aa: CASSSTGQESYEQYF; cdr3_nt: TGTGCCAGCAGCTCGACGGGACAGGAGTCCTACGAGCAGTACTTC; clone_size: many; v_call: TRBV7-2; d_call: TRBD1; j_call: TRBJ2-7
cdr3_aa: CASNDRQGPSSGNTIYF; cdr3_nt: TGTGCCAGCAACGATCGACAGGGTCCAAGCTCTGGAAACACCATATATTTT; clone_size: few; v_call: TRBV11-2; d_call: TRBD1; j_call: TRBJ1-3
cdr3_aa: CSARGQGKETQYF; cdr3_nt: TGCAGTGCTAGAGGGCAGGGGAAAGAGACCCAGTACTTC; clone_size: -; v_call: TRBV20-1; d_call: -; j_call: TRBJ2-5
cdr3_aa: CASRRLMNTEAFF; cdr3_nt: TGTGCCAGCAGGCGGCTTATGAACACTGAAGCTTTCTTT; clone_size: many; v_call: TRBV7-6; d_call: -; j_call: TRBJ1-1
cdr3_aa: CASSLSIGQVADTGELFF; cdr3_nt: TGTGCCAGCAGTTTATCAATTGGACAGGTGGCGGACACCGGGGAGCTGTTTTTT; clone_size: many; v_call: TRBV27; d_call: TRBD1; j_call: TRBJ2-2
cdr3_aa: CASSTGASGTVSQFF; cdr3_nt: TGTGCCAGCAGCACGGGGGCTAGCGGGACGGTGTCGCAGTTCTTC; clone_size: few; v_call: TRBV7-2; d_call: TRBD2; j_call: TRBJ2-1
cdr3_aa: CSARPLRYQETQYF; cdr3_nt: TGCAGTGCTAGACCGCTGCGCTACCAAGAGACCCAGTACTTC; clone_size: -; v_call: TRBV20-1; d_call: -; j_call: TRBJ2-5
cdr3_aa: CAWSVLEQPQHF; cdr3_nt: TGTGCCTGGAGTGTACTGGAACAGCCCCAGCATTTT; clone_size: -; v_call: TRBV30; d_call: -; j_call: TRBJ1-5
cdr3_aa: CASSYGQVARGTQYF; cdr3_nt: TGTGCCAGCAGTTACGGACAGGTCGCAAGGGGGACCCAGTACTTC; clone_size: -; v_call: TRBV28; d_call: TRBD1; j_call: TRBJ2-5
cdr3_aa: CASSLSSGNHYGYTF; cdr3_nt: TGTGCCAGCAGTTTATCGTCGGGGAACCACTATGGCTACACCTTC; clone_size: few; v_call: TRBV28; d_call: -; j_call: TRBJ1-2
cdr3_aa: CASSPDRVVGNTIYF; cdr3_nt: TGTGCCAGCAGCCCGGACAGGGTGGTTGGAAACACCATATATTTT; clone_size: many; v_call: TRBV7-2; d_call: TRBD1; j_call: TRBJ1-3
cdr3_aa: CASSLVYRQGGGELFF; cdr3_nt: TGTGCCAGCAGTTTGGTCTATCGGCAGGGAGGCGGGGAGCTGTTTTTT; clone_size: -; v_call: TRBV28; d_call: -; j_call: TRBJ2-2
cdr3_aa: CATSRDGQGRAKNIQYF; cdr3_nt: TGTGCCACCAGCAGAGATGGACAGGGTAGGGCCAAAAACATTCAGTACTTC; clone_size: -; v_call: TRBV15; d_call: TRBD1; j_call: TRBJ2-4
cdr3_aa: CASSFSSTYNEQFF; cdr3_nt: TGTGCCAGCAGCTTCTCTAGCACCTACAATGAGCAGTTCTTC; clone_size: few; v_call: TRBV5-3; d_call: -; j_call: TRBJ2-1
cdr3_aa: CAWIENTEAFF; cdr3_nt: TGTGCCTGGATCGAGAACACTGAAGCTTTCTTT; clone_size: -; v_call: TRBV30; d_call: -; j_call: TRBJ1-1
cdr3_aa: CASSLFTGSGEQFF; cdr3_nt: TGTGCCAGCAGCTTATTTACAGGGAGTGGCGAGCAGTTCTTC; clone_size: many; v_call: TRBV7-2; d_call: -; j_call: TRBJ2-1
cdr3_aa: CASSYLTSASYNEQFF; cdr3_nt: TGTGCCAGCAGTTACTTGACTAGCGCCTCCTACAATGAGCAGTTCTTC; clone_size: -; v_call: TRBV6-2/TRBV6-3; d_call: TRBD2; j_call: TRBJ2-1
cdr3_aa: CASSLRGVGRTGNSPLHF; cdr3_nt: TGCGCCAGCAGCTTACGAGGGGTTGGCAGGACGGGAAATTCACCCCTCCACTTT; clone_size: -; v_call: TRBV5-1; d_call: -; j_call: TRBJ1-6
cdr3_aa: CSARAPGIGGSNQPQHF; cdr3_nt: TGCAGTGCTAGAGCCCCAGGGATTGGTGGAAGCAATCAGCCCCAGCATTTT; clone_size: few; v_call: TRBV20-1; d_call: -; j_call: TRBJ1-5
cdr3_aa: CPIRGSNEKLFF; cdr3_nt: TGTCCCATCAGGGGCAGTAATGAAAAACTGTTTTTT; clone_size: few; v_call: TRBV19; d_call: -; j_call: TRBJ1-4
cdr3_aa: CSVTGLAGAYEQYF; cdr3_nt: TGCAGCGTTACAGGACTAGCGGGAGCCTACGAGCAGTACTTC; clone_size: -; v_call: TRBV29-1; d_call: TRBD2; j_call: TRBJ2-7
cdr3_aa: CATSITPDPDTQYF; cdr3_nt: TGTGCCACCAGCATAACGCCCGACCCAGATACGCAGTATTTT; clone_size: -; v_call: TRBV15; d_call: -; j_call: TRBJ2-3
cdr3_aa: CASTIGQFTEAFF; cdr3_nt: TGTGCCAGCACCATTGGACAATTCACTGAAGCTTTCTTT; clone_size: -; v_call: TRBV6-2/TRBV6-3; d_call: -; j_call: TRBJ1-1
cdr3_aa: CASSYRVGWQGYYGYTF; cdr3_nt: TGTGCCAGCAGCTACCGAGTCGGGTGGCAGGGGTACTATGGCTACACCTTC; clone_size: many; v_call: TRBV7-6; d_call: -; j_call: TRBJ1-2
cdr3_aa: CSARTSRETQYF; cdr3_nt: TGCAGTGCGAGGACTAGCAGAGAGACCCAGTACTTC; clone_size: -; v_call: TRBV20-1; d_call: TRBD2; j_call: TRBJ2-5
cdr3_aa: CASSTFGTQYF; cdr3_nt: TGTGCCAGCAGCACTTTCGGAACGCAGTATTTT; clone_size: few; v_call: TRBV7-2; d_call: -; j_call: TRBJ2-3
cdr3_aa: CASSQDHETRGNEQFF; cdr3_nt: TGCGCCAGCAGCCAAGATCATGAGACTAGAGGGAATGAGCAGTTCTTC; clone_size: -; v_call: TRBV4-3; d_call: -; j_call: TRBJ2-1
cdr3_aa: CASSQEAGGGDEQFF; cdr3_nt: TGTGCCAGCAGCCAAGAAGCAGGGGGCGGAGATGAGCAGTTCTTC; clone_size: -; v_call: TRBV3-1; d_call: TRBD1; j_call: TRBJ2-1
cdr3_aa: CASSSLGLAGRSSYNEQFF; cdr3_nt: TGTGCCAGCAGCTCCTTGGGACTAGCGGGGCGGAGCTCCTACAATGAGCAGTTCTTC; clone_size: once; v_call: TRBV7-6; d_call: TRBD2; j_call: TRBJ2-1
cdr3_aa: CASSGGEQYF; cdr3_nt: TGTGCCAGCAGCGGGGGGGAGCAGTACTTC; clone_size: -; v_call: TRBV7-2; d_call: -; j_call: TRBJ2-7
cdr3_aa: CSASPDGHEQYF; cdr3_nt: TGCAGTGCTAGCCCCGATGGACACGAGCAGTACTTC; clone_size: -; v_call: TRBV20-1; d_call: -; j_call: TRBJ2-7
cdr3_aa: CASSPPLRGRFPDTQYF; cdr3_nt: TGTGCCAGCAGCCCCCCCTTAAGGGGGAGATTCCCAGATACGCAGTATTTT; clone_size: few; v_call: TRBV7-2; d_call: -; j_call: TRBJ2-3
cdr3_aa: CASSQGGTGVEETQYF; cdr3_nt: TGTGCCAGCAGCCAAGGGGGGACAGGGGTCGAAGAGACCCAGTACTTC; clone_size: few; v_call: TRBV4-2; d_call: TRBD1; j_call: TRBJ2-5
cdr3_aa: CSARLQNTEAFF; cdr3_nt: TGCAGTGCCCGGCTGCAGAACACTGAAGCTTTCTTT; clone_size: -; v_call: TRBV29-1; d_call: -; j_call: TRBJ1-1
cdr3_aa: CASSPQGEAYEQYF; cdr3_nt: TGTGCCAGCTCACCACAAGGGGAAGCCTACGAGCAGTACTTC; clone_size: -; v_call: TRBV18; d_call: -; j_call: TRBJ2-7
cdr3_aa: CASLRGGRGQPQHF; cdr3_nt: TGTGCCAGCCTCCGCGGGGGTAGGGGTCAGCCCCAGCATTTT; clone_size: few; v_call: TRBV28; d_call: -; j_call: TRBJ1-5
cdr3_aa: CASSPPGARGYTF; cdr3_nt: TGTGCCAGCAGCCCACCAGGGGCGAGGGGCTACACCTTC; clone_size: few; v_call: TRBV7-9; d_call: -; j_call: TRBJ1-2
cdr3_aa: CASSPLHGGTETQYF; cdr3_nt: TGTGCCAGCAGTCCCCTTCATGGCGGGACGGAGACCCAGTACTTC; clone_size: -; v_call: TRBV12-3/TRBV12-4; d_call: -; j_call: TRBJ2-5
cdr3_aa: CASSGTEPRETQYF; cdr3_nt: TGTGCCAGCAGCGGGACTGAGCCCCGAGAGACCCAGTACTTC; clone_size: -; v_call: TRBV5-4; d_call: -; j_call: TRBJ2-5